A selection of T cell receptor beta chains follows, all from one sample in a study of CD8 T cells in ankylosing spondylitis. TCRdb passed the 5' RACE reads through MiXCR, listing each CDR3 protein once. Of under 850,000 distinct CDR3 sequences in the sample, around 20% are singletons; the top ten hold about 19%. Source material: blood, either unsorted or a sorted T cell fraction (not recorded which). These receptors all come from a male donor with ankylosing spondylitis. Both conserved end residues are part of each CDR3. The D gene is left open where the match is weak. Clone size is not always given. Where it is, it says once, few, many or a class for expanded clones.

V gene: TRBV2
D gene: TRBD2
J gene: TRBJ2-1
clone size: few
CDR3 length: 14
CDR3 protein: CASNGGVPYNEQFF
CDR3 DNA: TGTGCCAGCAACGGGGGGGTCCCCTACAATGAGCAGTTCTTC

V gene: TRBV4-1
D gene: .
J gene: TRBJ1-4
clone size: .
CDR3 length: 16
CDR3 protein: CASSQDRGLINEKLFF
CDR3 DNA: TGCGCCAGCAGCCAAGATAGGGGACTGATTAATGAAAAACTGTTTTTT

V gene: TRBV2
D gene: TRBD1
J gene: TRBJ1-4
clone size: .
CDR3 length: 14
CDR3 protein: CASSEDRDTEKLFF
CDR3 DNA: TGTGCCAGCAGTGAGGACAGGGATACTGAAAAACTGTTTTTT

V gene: TRBV9
D gene: .
J gene: TRBJ1-3
clone size: few
CDR3 length: 13
CDR3 protein: CASGMGSGNTIYF
CDR3 DNA: TGTGCCAGCGGGATGGGTTCTGGAAACACCATATATTTT

V gene: TRBV20-1
D gene: .
J gene: TRBJ1-2
clone size: .
CDR3 length: 12
CDR3 protein: CSARDSNYGYTF
CDR3 DNA: TGCAGTGCTAGGGACAGTAACTATGGCTACACCTTC

V gene: TRBV7-2
D gene: .
J gene: TRBJ2-7
clone size: .
CDR3 length: 14
CDR3 protein: CASGKSRDNYEQYF
CDR3 DNA: TGTGCCAGCGGGAAAAGCCGGGACAACTACGAGCAGTACTTC

V gene: TRBV5-6
D gene: .
J gene: TRBJ1-4
clone size: .
CDR3 length: 13
CDR3 protein: CASSPGRAEKLFF
CDR3 DNA: TGTGCCAGCAGTCCGGGGAGGGCTGAAAAACTGTTTTTT

V gene: TRBV30
D gene: TRBD2
J gene: TRBJ2-1
clone size: .
CDR3 length: 14
CDR3 protein: CARAGLADYNEQFF
CDR3 DNA: TGTGCCCGCGCGGGACTAGCGGACTACAATGAGCAGTTCTTC

V gene: TRBV12-3/TRBV12-4
D gene: TRBD1
J gene: TRBJ2-5
clone size: few
CDR3 length: 15
CDR3 protein: CASSRDQTGLETQYF
CDR3 DNA: TGTGCCAGCAGTCGTGACCAGACAGGGTTAGAGACCCAGTACTTC

V gene: TRBV2
D gene: TRBD1
J gene: TRBJ1-5
clone size: .
CDR3 length: 15
CDR3 protein: CASRLTGSIQSAQHF
CDR3 DNA: TGTGCCAGCAGACTGACAGGGAGTATACAATCAGCCCAGCATTTT

V gene: TRBV7-9
D gene: .
J gene: TRBJ1-3
clone size: .
CDR3 length: 15
CDR3 protein: CASSLGSVSGNTIYF
CDR3 DNA: TGTGCCAGCAGCTTAGGATCGGTCTCTGGAAACACCATATATTTT

V gene: TRBV4-2
D gene: .
J gene: TRBJ2-2
clone size: .
CDR3 length: 16
CDR3 protein: CASSQDLTGSTGELFF
CDR3 DNA: TGTGCCAGCAGCCAAGACCTAACAGGGTCAACCGGGGAGCTGTTTTTT

V gene: TRBV20-1
D gene: TRBD2
J gene: TRBJ2-3
clone size: .
CDR3 length: 14
CDR3 protein: CSASFSGRPDTQYF
CDR3 DNA: TGCAGTGCTAGTTTTAGCGGGAGGCCCGATACGCAGTATTTT